These 19 T cell receptor beta chains were all obtained from the same sample, sequenced in a study of beta chain features in type 1 diabetes (dated by TCRdb to 2017 to 2018). Summary of the overall study and its limitations: Type 1 diabetes patients showed a moderate but significant shortening of TCRB CDR3 length in all four CD4+ subsets.

Library preparation employed the immunoSEQ multiplex PCR assay. All of the isolated RNA was reverse transcribed with the High Capacity cDNA Reverse Transcription Kit, so expressed TCRB transcripts were sequenced. Drawn from immuneACCESS, this table holds only the in-frame rearrangements with V and J called that TCRdb kept. Clones are partly lost; checked studies trace under half to an unresolved V gene and leave the rest unexplained. Recorded for this sample are some 17,000 clones; under 80% of them occurred a single time. The top ten constitute 0.79% of the sample. Which antigens these TCRs recognize remains unknown. The material sequenced was stem cell memory CD4+ T cells from blood. Interpreted using the paper, the cell subset or site label stands for: stem cell-like memory CD4+ T cells. Receptors originate from a man aged 25 to 40 with type 1 diabetes.

The chain carries TRBV7-3 and TRBJ2-3; perhaps TRBD1 as D (6 bases). Germline V gene sequence: CDR1 SGHTA, CDR2 FQGTGA. V was shortened by 5 bases and J by 0 bases, with 15 bases between the two germline ends. The CDR3 extends over 16 amino acids. The CDR3 DNA sequence: TGTGCCAGCAGCCCGTGGGGGCGTCCTAGCACAGATACGCAGTATTTT. Amino acids: CASSPWGRPSTDTQYF.

This clone was seen a few times. This rearrangement joins TRBV4-3 to TRBJ2-7, with D uncertain. V gave up 3 bases and J gave up 3 bases, with 15 bases separating them. Per germline, CDR1 LGHNA and CDR2 YSLEER. The CDR3 has 15 amino acids. The CDR3 reads CASSQGPTADYEQYF. In nucleotides, the CDR3 is TGCGCCAGCAGCCAGGGCCCTACGGCAGACTACGAGCAGTACTTC.

V and J are TRBV5-6 and TRBJ2-7, with a possible D match to TRBD1 (5 bases). Germline V gene lookup returns CDR1 SGHDT and CDR2 YYEEEE. This CDR3 spans 13 amino acids. The V and J ends lost 0 bases and 1 base respectively, with 5 bases between them. The CDR3: CASSLGQSYEQYF. Written as DNA, the CDR3 is TGTGCCAGCAGCTTGGGACAGTCCTACGAGCAGTACTTC.

The V call is TRBV19, the J call TRBJ2-1, with TRBD1 identical over 8 bases. V gave up 6 bases and J gave up 7 bases; unmatched junction bases: 8. Germline loops: CDR1 LNHDA, CDR2 SQIVND (reference sequence). The CDR3 spans 14 residues. In nucleotides, the CDR3 is TGTGCCAGTAGCCTCGACAGGGGAAAGAATGAGCAGTTCTTC. It translates to CASSLDRGKNEQFF.

The rearrangement joins TRBV28 to TRBJ1-1; D may be TRBD1 (5 bases). Germline lookup yields CDR1 MDHEN and CDR2 SYDVKM. V was clipped by 4 bases and J by 3 bases, with 15 bases between them. The CDR3 spans 15 residues. The chain's CDR3 is CASSSVGTDDTEAFF. The CDR3 DNA follows: TGTGCCAGCAGTTCCGTAGGGACTGATGACACTGAAGCTTTCTTT.

V and J are TRBV7-2 and TRBJ2-7, with D possibly matching TRBD1 (6 bases). Trimming stripped 5 bases from V and 6 bases from J, with 17 bases between. Germline V gives CDR1 SGHTA, CDR2 FQGNSA. The CDR3 sequence is 14 residues long. CDR3 DNA sequence: TGTGCCAGCAGCCCCGGACCAACAGGGACCGAGCAGTACTTC. Translating gives CASSPGPTGTEQYF.

This clone appeared a single time. The chain recombines TRBV6-5 with TRBJ2-5; 9 nucleotides line up with TRBD1. The CDR3 is 14 amino acids. Germline V gene sequence: CDR1 MNHEY, CDR2 SVGAGI. The V segment lost 6 bases and the J segment 11 bases; nucleotides outside the gene matches: 13. In DNA, the CDR3 is TGTGCCAGCAGGGCTAACAGGGGGCTACGAGGGCAGTACTTC. Protein sequence: CASRANRGLRGQYF.

V usage is TRBV7-6 and J usage is TRBJ2-6, with 8 bases that match TRBD2. The CDR3 consists of 16 residues. Looked up from germline, CDR1 is SGHVS and CDR2 is FNYEAQ. J was trimmed by 2 bases and V by 6 bases; bases with no gene match: 6. CDR3 nucleotide sequence: TGTGCCAGCAGTCCCGGGGGGGGCACTGGGGCCAACGTCCTGACTTTC. Translation gives CASSPGGGTGANVLTF.

The chain recombines TRBV9 with TRBJ2-4; a weak D match, TRBD2 (5 bases). Germline V lookup: CDR1 SGDLS, CDR2 YYNGEE. The CDR3 length is 14 residues. V lost 4 bases to trimming and J lost 9 bases, with 17 bases between them. CDR3 DNA: TGTGCCAGCAGCCCCTGGGAGAGCGCTATCATTCAGTACTTC. This sequence encodes CASSPWESAIIQYF.

V usage is TRBV19 and J usage is TRBJ2-1; the match to TRBD1 covers 8 bases. The CDR3 has 15 amino acids. The V and J ends lost 7 bases and 9 bases, in that order; junction bases with no gene match: 14. Germline V gives CDR1 LNHDA, CDR2 SQIVND (reference sequence). The DNA for the CDR3 is TGTGCCAGTAAGGGGACAGGTAGCGTGGTTTCTGAGCAGTTCTTC. This gives the protein CASKGTGSVVSEQFF.

The chain is built from TRBV19 and TRBJ1-4; no clear D gene. This CDR3 region has 14 residues. Germline V gene lookup returns CDR1 LNHDA and CDR2 SQIVND (reference sequence). The V gene lost 6 bases and the J gene lost 5 bases, with 13 bases spanning the gap. CDR3 nucleotides: TGTGCCAGTAGGACGGAGTTTCTAAATGAAAAACTGTTTTTT. Amino acid sequence: CASRTEFLNEKLFF.

The chain recombines TRBV5-1 with TRBJ2-3; 8 bases align to TRBD2. CDR1 and CDR2 (germline): SGHRS, YFSETQ. With 3 bases clipped from V and 5 bases from J, the junction kept 11 bases outside the gene matches. The CDR3 spans 16 residues. For the CDR3, the DNA is TGCGCCAGCAGCTCGCTTAAGGCGGGGGGTGAAGATACGCAGTATTTT. It encodes CASSSLKAGGEDTQYF.

This clone was found a few times. This chain joins TRBV29-1 and TRBJ1-5; 7 bases map to TRBD1. V trimming: 3 bases; J trimming: 6 bases; junction bases outside the gene matches: 8. Germline lookup yields CDR1 SQVTM and CDR2 ANQGSEA. The CDR3 length is 14 residues. The CDR3 region has the DNA TGCAGCGTTGATGAAGGGGGCTACGGTCAGCCCCAGCATTTT. It codes for CSVDEGGYGQPQHF.

The chain carries TRBV2 and TRBJ2-3; 9 nucleotides align to TRBD2. The CDR3 is made up of 15 amino acids. V dropped 7 bases and J dropped 5; count of bases not matched to a gene: 10. Germline V gene sequence: CDR1 SNHLY, CDR2 FYNNEI. In DNA, the CDR3 is TGTGCCAGCAATGCCGAGCGGGGGGCAAAAGATACGCAGTATTTT. This translates into CASNAERGAKDTQYF.

The rearrangement uses TRBV11-2 and TRBJ2-4; D might be TRBD1 (5 bases). The CDR3 runs 13 residues. Germline V lookup: CDR1 SGHAT, CDR2 FQNNGV. Trimming shortened V by 5 bases and J by 7 bases, and 12 bases separated the two germline ends. CDR3 sequence: CASSIRVVNIQYF. The CDR3 bases are TGTGCCAGCAGCATCAGGGTTGTGAACATTCAGTACTTC.

The chain joins TRBV12-5 to TRBJ2-7; 7 bases are shared with TRBD2. The germline gives CDR1 LGHNT, CDR2 FRNRAP. The CDR3 runs 13 residues. The ends lost 8 bases at V and 0 bases at J; junction bases unmatched: 4. In DNA, the CDR3 is TGTGCTAGTAGCGGGGTGAGCTCCTACGAGCAGTACTTC. Translating gives CASSGVSSYEQYF.

V usage is TRBV29-1 and J usage is TRBJ2-7; D may be TRBD1 (6 bases). The CDR3 covers 15 residues. V was trimmed by 4 bases and J by 5 bases, leaving 21 bases between them. Germline lookup yields CDR1 SQVTM and CDR2 ANQGSEA. The CDR3 spells CSVASQGLRSDEQYF. The CDR3 DNA reads as TGCAGCGTTGCATCACAGGGCCTTCGATCGGACGAGCAGTACTTC.

This chain uses TRBV5-6 with TRBJ1-5; D not certain. Trimming removed 4 bases at V and 3 bases at J, with 14 bases between. Germline-derived CDR1 and CDR2 are SGHDT and YYEEEE. This CDR3 is 15 amino acids long. CDR3 DNA: TGTGCCAGCAGCCGACACCCCGGGGTCAATCAGCCCCAGCATTTT. This encodes CASSRHPGVNQPQHF.

The rearrangement uses TRBV27 and TRBJ2-7; D gene ambiguous. Trimming pared 6 bases from V and 1 base from J, leaving 13 bases between. The CDR3 has 14 amino acids. CDR1 and CDR2 (germline): MNHEY, SMNVEV (reference sequence). The chain's CDR3 is CASSPKQNSYEQYF. CDR3 coding DNA: TGTGCCAGCAGCCCCAAACAGAATTCCTACGAGCAGTACTTC.